This TCR beta chain is from a study of blood T cell repertoires in COVID-19. Whole-study context: Acute-phase and convalescent COVID-19 samples originated in the United States, Italy and Spain.

Germline CDR1 reads MGHDK; CDR2 reads SYGVNS. Trimming took 1 base from V and 2 from J, leaving 8 bases between them. The CDR3 runs to 14 residues. The authors' processing: The assay estimated nucleated cells by amplifying reference gene primers. TCRdb's table, derived via immunoSEQ multiplex PCR, lists solely in-frame clones and lacks some. Clonal size and the V and J genes are those of that table, whereas D and trimming came from the DNA. Among over 90,000 clones listed, about four fifths were seen once. In Seattle, patients joined the study during active infection and were tracked longitudinally. The chain combines TRBV25-1 with TRBJ1-2; D is ambiguous. The clonotype was recovered from a man older than 75 with COVID-19, enrolled during active disease. What was sequenced was peripheral blood. The CDR3, as DNA: TGTGCCAGCAGTGAATGGGGAGCCAACTATGGCTACACCTTC. Its protein is CASSEWGANYGYTF.